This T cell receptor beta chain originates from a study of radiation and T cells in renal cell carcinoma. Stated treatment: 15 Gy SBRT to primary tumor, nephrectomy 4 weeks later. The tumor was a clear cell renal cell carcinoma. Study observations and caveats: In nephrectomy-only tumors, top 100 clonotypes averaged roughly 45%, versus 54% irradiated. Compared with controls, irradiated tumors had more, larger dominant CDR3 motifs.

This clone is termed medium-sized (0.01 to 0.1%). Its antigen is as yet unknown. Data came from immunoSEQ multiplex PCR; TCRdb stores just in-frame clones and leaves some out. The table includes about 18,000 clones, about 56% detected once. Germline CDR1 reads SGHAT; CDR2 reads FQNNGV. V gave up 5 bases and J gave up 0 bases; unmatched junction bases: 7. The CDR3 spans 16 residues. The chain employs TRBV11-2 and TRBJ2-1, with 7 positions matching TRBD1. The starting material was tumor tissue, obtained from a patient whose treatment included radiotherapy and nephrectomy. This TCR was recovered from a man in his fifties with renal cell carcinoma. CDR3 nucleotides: TGTGCCAGCAGCGACCGGGACAGTAGCTCCTACAATGAGCAGTTCTTC. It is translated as CASSDRDSSSYNEQFF.